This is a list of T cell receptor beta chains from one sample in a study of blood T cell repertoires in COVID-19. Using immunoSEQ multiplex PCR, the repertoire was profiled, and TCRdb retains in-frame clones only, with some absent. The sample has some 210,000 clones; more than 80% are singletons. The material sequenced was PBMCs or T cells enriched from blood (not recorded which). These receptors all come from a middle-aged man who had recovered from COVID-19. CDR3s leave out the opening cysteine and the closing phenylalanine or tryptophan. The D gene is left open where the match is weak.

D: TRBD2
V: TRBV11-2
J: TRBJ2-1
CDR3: ASSLLAGVSPTSEQF

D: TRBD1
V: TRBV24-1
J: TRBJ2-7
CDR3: ATSDWTGNEQY

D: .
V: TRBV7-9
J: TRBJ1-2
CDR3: ASSLFERAGYGYT

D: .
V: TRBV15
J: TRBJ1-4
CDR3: ATSSSKLSNEKLF

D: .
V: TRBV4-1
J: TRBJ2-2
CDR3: ASSQEPLAGWTSGELF

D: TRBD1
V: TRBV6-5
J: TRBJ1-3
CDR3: ASRQEGQGVNTIY

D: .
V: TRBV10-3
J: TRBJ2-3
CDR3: ATSDRTDTQY

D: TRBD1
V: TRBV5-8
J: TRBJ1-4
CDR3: ASSFLRGLDEKLF

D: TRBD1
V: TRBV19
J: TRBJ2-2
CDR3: ASSRGGTDVLNTGELF

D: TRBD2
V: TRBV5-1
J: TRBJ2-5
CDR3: ASSPRGEETQY

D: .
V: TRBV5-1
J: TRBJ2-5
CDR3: ASSTSGGGAETQY

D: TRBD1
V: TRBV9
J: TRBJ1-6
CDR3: ASSAGTDNSPLH

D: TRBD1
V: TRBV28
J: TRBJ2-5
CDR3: ASSLQGASETQY

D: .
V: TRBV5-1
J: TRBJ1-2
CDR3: ASSRRASYGYT

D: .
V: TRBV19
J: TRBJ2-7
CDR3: ASSITPGGSYEQY

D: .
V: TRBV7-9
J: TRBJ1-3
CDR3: ASSSGRRGNTIY

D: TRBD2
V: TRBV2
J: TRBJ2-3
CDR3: ASLQDSLAGGDTDTQY

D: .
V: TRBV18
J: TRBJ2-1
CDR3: ASSPGAGSGL

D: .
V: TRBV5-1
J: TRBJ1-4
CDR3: ASSLGTVSTSHNEKLF

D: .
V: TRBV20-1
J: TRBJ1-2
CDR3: SARDQVGYT